These T cell receptor beta chains were read from a single sample in a study of blood T cell repertoires in COVID-19. The assay was immunoSEQ multiplex PCR, and TCRdb's table has in-frame clones only and misses some. The sample carries some 98,000 clones, around four fifths recorded once. The sample comprised peripheral blood. These receptors came from a man between 65 and 85 years old with acute or convalescent COVID-19. Both conserved end residues are part of each CDR3. A D gene is named only where the DNA matches it firmly. Where a row states a size, it is once, few, many or the class of an expanded clone; other rows omit it.

TRBJ2-7 TRBV19 NA NA CASSHREPFYEQYF TGTGCCAGTAGTCACAGGGAACCTTTCTACGAGCAGTACTTC
TRBJ2-2 TRBV10-1 NA NA CASSQRGGRGTGELFF TGCGCCAGCAGCCAGAGGGGGGGCCGGGGCACCGGGGAGCTGTTTTTT
TRBJ1-2 TRBV4-3 once NA CASSQDWGGLYGYTF TGCGCCAGCAGCCAAGATTGGGGGGGGCTCTATGGCTACACCTTC
TRBJ1-5 TRBV21-1 NA NA CASSASDRGSNQPQHF TGTGCCAGCAGCGCCTCGGACAGGGGGAGCAATCAGCCCCAGCATTTT
TRBJ2-1 TRBV6-1 NA NA CASSQGFEQFF TGTGCCAGCAGCCAGGGATTTGAGCAGTTCTTC
TRBJ1-5 TRBV3-1/TRBV3-2 few NA CASSQNRGNQPQHF TGTGCCAGCAGCCAGAACAGGGGCAATCAGCCCCAGCATTTT
TRBJ2-1 TRBV3-1/TRBV3-2 NA NA CASSQGPQGQFF TGTGCCAGCAGCCAAGGACCACAGGGGCAGTTCTTC
TRBJ2-1 TRBV2 NA NA CASRLETEQFF TGTGCCAGCAGGCTAGAGACTGAGCAGTTCTTC
TRBJ2-3 TRBV6-4 few TRBD2 CASSDGLAGATDTQYF TGTGCCAGCAGTGACGGGCTAGCGGGGGCCACAGATACGCAGTATTTT
TRBJ1-1 TRBV5-4 NA TRBD1 CASSLQGVTFLGTEAFF TGTGCCAGCAGCTTACAGGGGGTTACCTTCTTGGGAACTGAAGCTTTCTTT
TRBJ2-1 TRBV7-2 NA TRBD2 CASSRLAAQFF TGTGCCAGCAGCCGACTAGCGGCGCAGTTCTTC
TRBJ2-2 TRBV18 once NA CASSPARASGELFF TGTGCCAGCTCCCCCGCTCGCGCCTCTGGGGAGCTGTTTTTT
TRBJ1-3 TRBV29-1 NA NA CSAGQSSGNTIYF TGCAGCGCCGGACAGAGCTCTGGAAACACCATATATTTT
TRBJ1-1 TRBV28 NA NA CASSYRGLLIMNTEAFF TGTGCCAGCAGTTATAGGGGTCTGCTAATCATGAACACTGAAGCTTTCTTT
TRBJ2-1 TRBV23-1 NA TRBD2 CASSQSFASGRENEQFF TGCGCCAGCAGTCAATCTTTCGCTAGCGGGAGGGAGAATGAGCAGTTCTTC
TRBJ2-5 TRBV7-9 NA NA CASSSQGKETQYF TGTGCCAGCAGCTCCCAGGGGAAAGAGACCCAGTACTTC
TRBJ1-5 TRBV9 NA TRBD1 CASSSGQLENQPQHF TGTGCCAGCAGTTCGGGACAGCTTGAAAATCAGCCCCAGCATTTT
TRBJ1-1 TRBV30 NA NA CAWIREGSEAFF TGTGCCTGGATCCGGGAAGGCTCTGAAGCTTTCTTT
TRBJ2-1 TRBV10-1 NA NA CASSESLYNEQFF TGCGCCAGCAGTGAGTCACTGTACAATGAGCAGTTCTTC
TRBJ1-3 TRBV7-2 NA TRBD1 CASSLMDRRGNTIYF TGTGCCAGCAGCTTAATGGACAGGCGGGGAAACACCATATATTTT
TRBJ2-1 TRBV5-1 NA NA CASSLEASFSYNEQFF TGCGCCAGCAGCTTGGAAGCTAGCTTCTCCTACAATGAGCAGTTCTTC
TRBJ1-6 TRBV2 NA TRBD1 CASSGTGSEVNSPLHF TGTGCCAGCAGTGGGACAGGGTCGGAAGTTAATTCACCCCTCCACTTT
TRBJ2-1 TRBV5-1 NA TRBD2 CASNPLAESSYNEQFF TGCGCCAGCAACCCACTAGCGGAATCCTCCTACAATGAGCAGTTCTTC
TRBJ1-6 TRBV5-4 NA NA CASSYGGVNNSPLHF TGTGCCAGCAGCTACGGCGGGGTGAATAATTCACCCCTCCACTTT
TRBJ2-1 TRBV19 few TRBD2 CASMRGGLALTVEQFF TGTGCCAGTATGCGGGGGGGACTAGCGTTAACGGTTGAGCAGTTCTTC
TRBJ1-1 TRBV4-2 NA TRBD1 CASSPAPGGFENTEAFF TGTGCCAGCAGCCCAGCCCCAGGGGGCTTTGAGAACACTGAAGCTTTCTTT
TRBJ2-7 TRBV29-1 NA TRBD1 CSVGGRGYEQYF TGCAGCGTTGGTGGCAGGGGGTACGAGCAGTACTTC
TRBJ2-5 TRBV7-3 NA NA CASSLLQQETQYF TGTGCCAGCAGCTTACTACAGCAAGAGACCCAGTACTTC
TRBJ2-3 TRBV7-3 NA NA CASSPSTGIRTDTQYF TGTGCCAGCAGTCCTTCGACCGGGATCCGCACAGATACGCAGTATTTT